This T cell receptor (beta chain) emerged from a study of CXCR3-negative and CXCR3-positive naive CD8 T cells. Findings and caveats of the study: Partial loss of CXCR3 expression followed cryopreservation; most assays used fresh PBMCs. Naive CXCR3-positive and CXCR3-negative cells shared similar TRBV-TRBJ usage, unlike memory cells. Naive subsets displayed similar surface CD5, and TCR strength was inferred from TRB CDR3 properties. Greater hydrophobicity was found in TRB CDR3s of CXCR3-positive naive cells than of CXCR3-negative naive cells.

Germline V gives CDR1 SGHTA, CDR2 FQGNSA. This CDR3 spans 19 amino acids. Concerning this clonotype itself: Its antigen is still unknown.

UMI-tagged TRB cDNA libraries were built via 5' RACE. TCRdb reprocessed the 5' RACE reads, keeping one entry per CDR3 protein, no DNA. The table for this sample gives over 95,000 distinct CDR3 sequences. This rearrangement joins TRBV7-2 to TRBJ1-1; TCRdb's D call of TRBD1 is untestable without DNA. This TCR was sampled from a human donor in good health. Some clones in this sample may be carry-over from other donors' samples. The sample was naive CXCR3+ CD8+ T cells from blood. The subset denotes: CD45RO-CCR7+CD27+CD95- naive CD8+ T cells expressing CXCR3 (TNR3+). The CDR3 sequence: CASSLAGRGFGALGTEAFF.